This section outlines one T cell receptor (beta chain) sequence together with its context. Its antigen is currently unknown. Using immunoSEQ multiplex PCR, the repertoire was profiled, and TCRdb retains in-frame clones only, with some absent. This table holds about 30,000 clones, about 94% found once. This record belongs to a study of lymphopenia after photon versus proton radiotherapy. Germline CDR1 and CDR2: SGHDN and FVKESK. The CDR3 runs to 14 residues. V lost 0 bases and J lost 4, with 7 bases in between. Study results and limitations: Post-nadir TCR diversity decline inversely tracked overall survival among those who died.

The starting material was peripheral blood, obtained from a patient treated with photon-based radiotherapy. The chain has TRBV14 and TRBJ2-1, with unresolved D. This sequence originates from a woman aged 45 to 65 with cholangiocarcinoma. The CDR3 bases are TGTGCCAGCAGCCAAGAGGGTCTTTACAATGAGCAGTTCTTC. Translation: CASSQEGLYNEQFF. Looking up the rest from reference TRBV14 and TRBJ2-1 gives the full variable domain: EAGVTQFPSHSVIEKGQTVTLRCDPISGHDNLYWYRRVMGKEIKFLLHFVKESKQDESGMPNNRFLAERTGGTYSTLKVQPAELEDSGVYFCASSQEGLYNEQFFGPGTRLTVL.